This is a list of T cell receptor beta chains from one sample in a study of shared clonotypes between healthy human individuals. The table came from immunoSEQ multiplex PCR; TCRdb's copy has only in-frame clones and leaves some out. The repertoire has 650,000 to 800,000 clones, approximately 77% of them found once; the top ten carry more than 1.5%. The sequenced sample was memory CD4+ T cells sorted from blood. The receptors originated from a woman in her 30s in good health. CDR3s include the opening cysteine and the closing phenylalanine or tryptophan. The D gene is left open where the match is weak. Clone size, where shown, is once, few, many, or a class for clones that have expanded.

TRBJ1-1	13	few	TRBD1	TRBV5-1	TGCGCCAGCAGCGGACAGGGTAACACTGAAGCTTTCTTT	CASSGQGNTEAFF
TRBJ1-1	14	NA	NA	TRBV2	TGTGCCAGCAGGGACAGAGTCATGAACACTGAAGCTTTCTTT	CASRDRVMNTEAFF
TRBJ2-2	15	NA	NA	TRBV12-5	TGTGCTAGTGGTTTGGGGCTAGGTAACACCGGGGAGCTGTTTTTT	CASGLGLGNTGELFF
TRBJ1-1	11	NA	NA	TRBV7-9	TGTGCCAGCAGCTTAGGGCGTAAGGCTTTCTTT	CASSLGRKAFF
TRBJ1-5	20	NA	NA	TRBV28	TGTGCCAGCAGTTTATGGACCCCAGGAACCCGGGATTATAGCAATCAGCCCCAGCATTTT	CASSLWTPGTRDYSNQPQHF
TRBJ2-5	14	NA	TRBD2	TRBV15	TGTGCCACCAGCAATGGTCGGGGGGAAGAGACCCAGTACTTC	CATSNGRGEETQYF
TRBJ2-7	16	NA	TRBD2	TRBV18	TGTGCCAGCTCACAAATAGGGACTAGCGCTACCTACGAGCAGTACTTC	CASSQIGTSATYEQYF
TRBJ1-2	14	many	NA	TRBV6-5	TGTGCCAGCAGTTACGCGAATCAGGGTGTCGGCTACACCTTC	CASSYANQGVGYTF
TRBJ1-1	14	NA	NA	TRBV30	TGTGCCTGGAGTGTAATCCCATCGAACACTGAAGCTTTCTTT	CAWSVIPSNTEAFF
TRBJ2-7	14	NA	TRBD2	TRBV11-2	TGTGCCAGCAGCCCCGGGGGGGTCACCTACGAGCAGTACTTC	CASSPGGVTYEQYF
TRBJ1-1	13	NA	NA	TRBV10-2	TGCGCCAGCAATAGGGACGAGAACACTGAAGCTTTCTTT	CASNRDENTEAFF
TRBJ2-7	14	NA	NA	TRBV2	TGTGCCAGCACCCTTGAGGCCAGCTCCTACGAGCAGTACTTC	CASTLEASSYEQYF
TRBJ2-3	15	NA	NA	TRBV10-3	TGTGCCATCAGTGAACAGGGGGGGAGCACAGATACGCAGTATTTT	CAISEQGGSTDTQYF
TRBJ2-3	14	NA	NA	TRBV28	TGTGCCAGCAGCGACATTAAGGGGTGGGATACGCAGTATTTT	CASSDIKGWDTQYF
TRBJ2-1	16	NA	NA	TRBV28	TGTGCCAGCAGTTTAGGCCGGGCATTCAACTACAATGAGCAGTTCTTC	CASSLGRAFNYNEQFF
TRBJ1-1	14	NA	TRBD1	TRBV30	TGTGCCTGGATTCCCGGGACAGGGGTGACTGAAGCTTTCTTT	CAWIPGTGVTEAFF
TRBJ2-5	12	once	NA	TRBV2	TGTGCCAGCGGGACATCTCAAGAGACCCAGTACTTC	CASGTSQETQYF
TRBJ1-2	12	once	NA	TRBV28	TGTGCCAGCACAGGGCTTAACTATGGCTACACCTTC	CASTGLNYGYTF
TRBJ2-7	14	NA	NA	TRBV5-1	TGCGCCAGCAGCTCCATAGCGGTCGGGAACGAGCAGTACTTC	CASSSIAVGNEQYF
TRBJ1-2	13	NA	TRBD1	TRBV5-6	TGTGCCAGCAGCGCGGACAGGGGGGTCGGCTACACCTTC	CASSADRGVGYTF
TRBJ1-5	13	NA	NA	TRBV18	TGTGCCAGCTCACCTAACACCTATCAGCCCCAGCATTTT	CASSPNTYQPQHF
TRBJ2-7	13	few	NA	TRBV11-3	TGTGCCAGCTCCCCTCTGGGTTCCTACGAGCAGTACTTC	CASSPLGSYEQYF
TRBJ1-5	12	few	NA	TRBV2	TGTGCCAGCAGCGTACGGGGTCAGCCCCAGCATTTT	CASSVRGQPQHF
TRBJ2-5	15	NA	NA	TRBV28	TGTGCCAGCAGTTCCGCAGGGGGAGGTTTGGAGACCCAGTACTTC	CASSSAGGGLETQYF
TRBJ2-3	15	few	TRBD2	TRBV7-2	TGTGCCAGCACCGTGACTAGCGGGAGGGCAGATACGCAGTATTTT	CASTVTSGRADTQYF
TRBJ1-1	14	NA	NA	TRBV5-1	TGCGCCAGCAAGAACAGGGAAGTGAACACTGAAGCTTTCTTT	CASKNREVNTEAFF
TRBJ1-3	14	NA	NA	TRBV11-2	TGTGCCAGCAGCGCGCTAGTGGGAGGAAACACCATATATTTT	CASSALVGGNTIYF